Listed below are T cell receptor beta chains from one sample, sequenced in a study of T cell changes during pregnancy in multiple sclerosis. Sequencing was performed with immunoSEQ multiplex PCR; in TCRdb, only in-frame clones are kept and a portion is missing. Among approximately 23,000 clones listed, 85% to 90% were seen once. The material was CD8+ T cells from peripheral blood mononuclear cells, obtained in the first trimester of pregnancy. Every receptor here comes from a female donor with multiple sclerosis, enrolled in a pregnancy study. Each CDR3 is given with its conserved first and last residue. A D gene is named only where the DNA matches it firmly. Clone size is given for some rows only: seen once, a few or many times, or a class if the clone is expanded.

>.|TRBV7-2|TRBJ2-7|.
TGTGCCAGCAGCTCTAGCGGCAGGGGCAACTACGAGCAGTACTTC
CASSSSGRGNYEQYF
>.|TRBV10-3|TRBJ1-5|.
TGTGCCATCAGTGAGTCGTTGGCCGATCAGCCCCAGCATTTT
CAISESLADQPQHF
>.|TRBV7-9|TRBJ2-3|TRBD2
TGTGCCAGCAGCCCAGGACTAGCGGGAGGGCCGCTTACGCAGTATTTT
CASSPGLAGGPLTQYF
>once|TRBV4-3|TRBJ2-7|.
TGCGCCAGCAGCCAAGATCGGGGTTACGAGCAGTACTTC
CASSQDRGYEQYF
>.|TRBV19|TRBJ2-7|TRBD2
TGTGCCAGTAGTACAACTAGCGGGAGCTACGAGCAGTACTTC
CASSTTSGSYEQYF
>.|TRBV28|TRBJ2-7|.
TGTGCCAGCAGTTTCCCCCGGACAGAAACTCCCTACGAGCAGTACTTC
CASSFPRTETPYEQYF
>medium-sized|TRBV6-4|TRBJ2-1|.
TGTGCCAGCAGTCCAGGCGGGACTCAATCCAATGAGCAGTTCTTC
CASSPGGTQSNEQFF
>.|TRBV6-1|TRBJ2-1|TRBD2
TGTGCCAGCAGTGAAGTAGCGGGCTCCTACAATGAGCAGTTCTTC
CASSEVAGSYNEQFF
>.|TRBV28|TRBJ2-7|TRBD1
TGTGCCAGCAGTCCGGGACAGGGCTACGAGCAGTACTTC
CASSPGQGYEQYF
>.|TRBV5-6|TRBJ2-1|.
TGTGCCAGCAGCCAGTACAGGGCGTACAATGAGCAGTTCTTC
CASSQYRAYNEQFF
>.|TRBV18|TRBJ1-1|TRBD1
TGTGCCAGCTCACCATCCTACAGGGGGTGGGACGCGAATGAAGCTTTCTTT
CASSPSYRGWDANEAFF
>once|TRBV19|TRBJ2-3|TRBD2
TGTGCCAGTAGTATGGGGCGGGAGGTTGCAGATACGCAGTATTTT
CASSMGREVADTQYF
>.|TRBV28|TRBJ2-4|.
TGTGCCAGCAGTCAAACTGGAGCCAAAAACATTCAGTACTTC
CASSQTGAKNIQYF
>.|TRBV16|TRBJ1-1|.
TGTGCCAGCAGCCATGGAAGTGGCGGGACTGAAGCTTTCTTT
CASSHGSGGTEAFF
>.|TRBV7-9|TRBJ2-7|.
TGTGCCAGCAGCTCTAGACAGGAAAACTACGAGCAGTACTTC
CASSSRQENYEQYF
>.|TRBV28|TRBJ2-5|.
TGTGCCAGCAGGGAACTTTCGGAGCGGGTGGGAGAGACCCAGTACTTC
CASRELSERVGETQYF
>.|TRBV4-1|TRBJ2-7|.
TGCGCCAGCAGCCAAGGAGAAGTCTACGAGCAGTACTTC
CASSQGEVYEQYF
>.|TRBV27|TRBJ2-1|.
TGTGCCAGCAGTTTAAGGACAGCTGACAATGAGCAGTTCTTC
CASSLRTADNEQFF
>.|TRBV4-3|TRBJ2-6|.
TGCGCCAGCAGCCCCGGGGGCATGGGGACAGCGACCGACGTCCTGACTTTC
CASSPGGMGTATDVLTF
>once|TRBV27|TRBJ2-1|.
TGTGCCAGCAGTTTATGGGGGGGGCCAGCGGGGCCCCTTGATGAGCAGTTCTTC
CASSLWGGPAGPLDEQFF
>.|TRBV19|TRBJ1-5|TRBD1
TGTGCCAGTAGTATAATGCCCACAGGGGACGGGCAGCCCCAGCATTTT
CASSIMPTGDGQPQHF
>.|TRBV27|TRBJ2-4|.
TGTGCCAGCAGTCGCCAGGGGAACCCACACAAAAACATTCAGTACTTC
CASSRQGNPHKNIQYF
>.|TRBV27|TRBJ2-7|.
TGTGCCTCTTCGGTCGCGGGCCGATCTTCCTACGAGCAGTACTTC
CASSVAGRSSYEQYF